The rows below give T cell receptor beta chains drawn from one sample of a study of low-dose radiotherapy and immunotherapy resistance in tumors. TCRdb reprocessed the reads via MiXCR and lists one record per CDR3 protein. Among 65,000 to 95,000 distinct CDR3 sequences listed, about a sixth were seen once. The specimen was PBMCs, collected after low-dose radiotherapy plus immunotherapy. These receptor sequences come from a male donor with prostate cancer. Both conserved end residues are part of each CDR3. D genes are given only for firm matches. Where a row states a size, it is once, few, many or the class of an expanded clone; other rows omit it.

v_call,d_call,cdr3_length,j_call,clone_size,cdr3_aa,cdr3_nt
TRBV11-3,TRBD1,18,TRBJ1-5,many,CASSTGQGFLYSNQPQHF,TGTGCCAGCAGCACGGGACAGGGCTTCCTCTATAGCAATCAGCCCCAGCATTTT
TRBV7-2,NA,15,TRBJ2-1,many,CASSLVAAPYNEQFF,TGTGCCAGCAGCTTAGTAGCGGCCCCATACAATGAGCAGTTCTTC
TRBV4-3,NA,13,TRBJ2-3,NA,CASSQGVLVTQYF,TGCGCCAGCAGCCAAGGGGTTCTCGTAACGCAGTATTTT
TRBV29-1,NA,13,TRBJ2-2,many,CSVRGRGTGELFF,TGCAGCGTTCGGGGTAGGGGCACCGGGGAGCTGTTTTTT
TRBV29-1,NA,12,TRBJ2-1,many,CSVEESAPVQFF,TGCAGCGTTGAAGAAAGTGCCCCGGTGCAGTTCTTC
TRBV6-4,TRBD1,13,TRBJ2-7,many,CASSVGQGNEQYF,TGTGCCAGCAGTGTGGGACAGGGCAACGAGCAGTACTTC
TRBV28,NA,14,TRBJ2-7,NA,CASSLGVGGFEQYF,TGTGCCAGCAGTTTAGGGGTTGGGGGTTTCGAGCAGTACTTC
TRBV7-9,TRBD1,16,TRBJ1-5,many,CASSPTGALSNQPQHF,TGTGCCAGCAGCCCGACAGGGGCTTTAAGCAATCAGCCCCAGCATTTT
TRBV19,TRBD1,15,TRBJ2-5,many,CASDTGQGIQETQYF,TGTGCCAGCGATACCGGACAGGGGATCCAAGAGACCCAGTACTTC
TRBV2,NA,13,TRBJ2-3,many,CASTRRAGDTQYF,TGTGCCAGCACCCGGCGGGCGGGAGATACGCAGTATTTT
TRBV28,NA,15,TRBJ1-6,many,CASSLQSSYNSPLHF,TGTGCCAGCAGTTTACAGAGCTCCTATAATTCACCCCTCCACTTT
TRBV28,NA,15,TRBJ2-5,many,CASSLIPLGRKTQYF,TGTGCCAGCAGTTTAATCCCTCTTGGCAGGAAGACCCAGTACTTC
TRBV21-1,NA,19,TRBJ2-7,many,CASSKVAAVKGAAFYEQYF,TGTGCCAGCAGCAAAGTTGCAGCAGTAAAGGGAGCCGCCTTCTACGAGCAGTACTTC
TRBV19,TRBD1,14,TRBJ2-5,many,CASTPDRGGETQYF,TGTGCCAGTACCCCGGACAGGGGCGGTGAGACCCAGTACTTC
TRBV20-1,TRBD2,15,TRBJ2-1,many,CSAPRTSGFGSEQFF,TGCAGTGCTCCCAGGACTAGCGGATTTGGGAGTGAGCAGTTCTTC
TRBV18,TRBD1,15,TRBJ2-4,many,CASSPVPGQGTIQYF,TGTGCCAGCTCACCAGTTCCGGGACAGGGAACCATTCAGTACTTC
TRBV29-1,TRBD1,13,TRBJ1-2,many,CSVGVGTDYGYTF,TGCAGCGTGGGGGTTGGGACAGACTATGGCTACACCTTC
TRBV9,NA,18,TRBJ2-7,many,CASSVGGGFADSSYEQYF,TGTGCCAGCAGCGTTGGAGGGGGTTTCGCAGACAGCTCCTACGAGCAGTACTTC
TRBV6-2/TRBV6-3,NA,16,TRBJ2-5,many,CASSESLARGQETQYF,TGTGCCAGCAGTGAATCCCTGGCTAGAGGGCAAGAGACCCAGTACTTC
TRBV10-3,NA,15,TRBJ2-7,NA,CAISESRGVGYEQYF,TGTGCCATCAGTGAGAGTAGGGGAGTGGGCTACGAGCAGTACTTC
TRBV5-4,NA,19,TRBJ2-2,NA,CASSPNINSGSSSGELFFF,NA
TRBV5-5,NA,15,TRBJ1-2,many,CASSLRNPGADGYTF,TGTGCCAGCAGCTTGAGAAACCCAGGGGCCGATGGCTACACCTTC
TRBV14,TRBD1,14,TRBJ2-7,NA,CASSLKIQGAEQYF,TGTGCCAGCAGCCTCAAGATACAGGGGGCCGAGCAGTACTTC
TRBV5-4,NA,14,TRBJ1-1,few,CASSPPYRDTEAFF,TGTGCCAGCAGCCCCCCCTACAGGGACACTGAAGCTTTCTTT
TRBV5-1,TRBD1,16,TRBJ2-3,many,CASSLDGRGRGDTQYF,TGCGCCAGCAGCTTGGACGGCAGGGGGCGAGGAGATACGCAGTATTTT
TRBV18,TRBD2,18,TRBJ2-3,many,CASSPLPMTSEQAGTQYF,TGTGCCAGCTCACCACTTCCAATGACTAGCGAGCAAGCGGGTACGCAGTATTTT
TRBV14,NA,16,TRBJ2-1,many,CASSQDRVVAYNEQFF,TGTGCCAGCAGCCAAGATCGGGTAGTAGCTTACAATGAGCAGTTCTTC
TRBV7-9,NA,18,TRBJ2-1,many,CASSPGRMGLSSYNEQFF,TGTGCCAGCAGCCCCGGCCGGATGGGACTTAGCTCCTACAATGAGCAGTTCTTC
TRBV5-4,NA,15,TRBJ2-4,few,CASSLFGGAKNIQYF,TGTGCCAGCAGCTTGTTCGGGGGTGCCAAAAACATTCAGTACTTC
TRBV20-1,TRBD1,12,TRBJ2-7,NA,CSPGTGSREQYF,TGCAGCCCCGGGACAGGGTCCCGCGAGCAGTACTTC
TRBV19,TRBD1,15,TRBJ2-1,many,CASSIRDRGRDEQFF,TGTGCCAGTAGTATAAGGGACAGGGGGCGGGATGAGCAGTTCTTC
TRBV13,NA,16,TRBJ2-5,many,CASSQSIRTEQETQYF,TGTGCCAGCAGCCAGTCAATCAGGACAGAACAAGAGACCCAGTACTTC
TRBV7-2,TRBD1,15,TRBJ2-1,many,CASSSSTGYYNEQFF,TGTGCCAGCAGCTCGTCGACAGGGTACTACAATGAGCAGTTCTTC
TRBV28,TRBD1,16,TRBJ2-7,many,CASSLGTDRAGYEQYF,TGTGCCAGCAGTTTAGGGACGGACAGGGCCGGGTACGAGCAGTACTTC
TRBV10-2,NA,14,TRBJ2-6,many,CASRVDTGANVLTF,TGCGCCAGCAGGGTAGACACTGGGGCCAACGTCCTGACTTTC
TRBV29-1,TRBD2,14,TRBJ2-1,many,CSVTGTSGYNEQFF,TGCAGCGTTACCGGGACTAGCGGCTACAATGAGCAGTTCTTC
TRBV20-1,TRBD1,13,TRBJ1-2,many,CSARTGVVDGYTF,TGCAGTGCGCGGACAGGGGTGGTAGACGGCTACACCTTC
TRBV3-1,NA,12,TRBJ2-5,many,CASSQDEETQYF,TGTGCCAGCAGCCAAGATGAGGAGACCCAGTACTTC
TRBV14,TRBD2,15,TRBJ2-1,NA,CASSPPGLAGGPPFF,TGTGCCAGCAGCCCCCCTGGACTAGCGGGAGGGCCTCCGTTCTTC
TRBV7-2,NA,15,TRBJ2-7,many,CASSLAFRASYEQYF,TGTGCCAGCAGCTTAGCGTTCAGGGCCTCCTACGAGCAGTACTTC
TRBV20-1,NA,13,TRBJ2-3,many,CSARDSGADTQYF,TGCAGTGCTAGAGATAGTGGTGCGGATACGCAGTATTTT
TRBV7-9,NA,14,TRBJ2-4,many,CAIDKGSGKNIQYF,TGTGCCATTGATAAGGGGTCGGGCAAAAACATTCAGTACTTC
TRBV7-9,NA,13,TRBJ1-1,NA,CASSLESYTEAFF,TGTGCCAGCAGCTTAGAGTCCTACACTGAAGCTTTCTTT
TRBV28,TRBD1,15,TRBJ1-4,many,CASKGGGLFGEKLFF,TGTGCCAGCAAAGGAGGGGGCTTGTTCGGTGAAAAACTGTTTTTT
TRBV28,NA,14,TRBJ2-3,NA,CASSFFGGSDTQYF,TGTGCCAGCAGTTTCTTCGGAGGGTCAGATACGCAGTATTTT
TRBV7-2,NA,12,TRBJ2-3,many,CASDMRGSTQYF,TGTGCCAGCGACATGAGGGGGTCCACGCAGTATTTT
TRBV14,TRBD2,15,TRBJ2-3,NA,CASSPSGRYTDTQYF,TGTGCCAGCAGCCCTAGCGGGAGGTACACAGATACGCAGTATTTT
TRBV18,NA,12,TRBJ2-7,medium-sized,CASSPGGPEQYF,TGTGCCAGCTCACCAGGGGGGCCCGAGCAGTACTTC
TRBV18,NA,16,TRBJ2-3,many,CASSPLGPGHTDTQYF,TGTGCCAGCTCACCACTTGGTCCAGGGCACACAGATACGCAGTATTTT
TRBV29-1,TRBD2,17,TRBJ2-3,many,CSADGGTSGRAIDTQYF,TGCAGCGCTGACGGCGGGACTAGCGGGAGGGCCATAGATACGCAGTATTTT
TRBV2,NA,17,TRBJ2-6,many,CASSVKGISSGANVLTF,TGTGCCAGCAGTGTCAAGGGGATTAGCTCTGGGGCCAACGTCCTGACTTTC
TRBV28,NA,14,TRBJ1-3,many,CASRQGYSGNTIYF,TGTGCCAGCAGGCAGGGTTACTCTGGAAACACCATATATTTT
TRBV12-3/TRBV12-4,NA,17,TRBJ2-2,many,CASSPIGGGAGTGELFF,TGTGCCAGCAGCCCGATCGGAGGGGGCGCGGGAACCGGGGAGCTGTTTTTT
TRBV30,TRBD1,16,TRBJ1-1,many,CAWSSGQGAMGTEAFF,TGTGCCTGGAGTTCGGGACAGGGGGCGATGGGCACTGAAGCTTTCTTT
TRBV6-2/TRBV6-3,NA,14,TRBJ1-1,many,CASSYSGLNTEAFF,TGTGCCAGCAGTTACTCGGGACTAAACACTGAAGCTTTCTTT
TRBV5-1,NA,16,TRBJ2-1,many,CASTQDPAGRNNEQFF,TGCGCCAGCACCCAGGACCCTGCGGGTCGCAACAATGAGCAGTTCTTC
TRBV18,NA,16,TRBJ2-5,few,CASSPPGGGRLGTQYF,TGTGCCAGCTCACCACCCGGAGGGGGCCGGCTGGGGACCCAGTACTTC
TRBV7-8,NA,16,TRBJ1-1,many,CASSLDAGLLNTEAFF,TGTGCCAGCAGCTTAGATGCGGGTCTATTGAACACTGAAGCTTTCTTT
TRBV4-1,NA,16,TRBJ2-2,many,CASSQDQVEVTGELFF,TGCGCCAGCAGCCAAGATCAAGTTGAGGTCACCGGGGAGCTGTTTTTT
TRBV19,NA,14,TRBJ2-2,many,CATRPPANTGELFF,TGTGCCACTCGACCACCCGCGAACACCGGGGAGCTGTTTTTT